These 25 T cell receptor beta chains share one sample of origin, sequenced in a study of post-analysis software for immune sequencing data. Study-level results: Elevated frequency relative to controls characterized roughly five TRBV segments in patients, TRBV5-6, TRBV5-1 and TRBV20-1 among them.

Their cognate antigens are unknown. Tagging with unique molecular identifiers was a feature of the TCR beta cDNA libraries. TCRdb reprocessed the PCR reads via MiXCR and lists one record per CDR3 protein. The sample contains around 250,000 distinct CDR3 sequences, 36% of which appear only once. Sequencing used blood. The source of these receptors is a girl under 18 with multiple sclerosis.

On this clonotype itself: One end of the junction varies from germline; a read error may be responsible. The V gene is TRBV5-1, the J gene TRBJ2-1; a weak D match, TRBD1 (5 bases). This CDR3 has 16 residues. Germline V lookup: CDR1 SGHRS, CDR2 YFSETQ. The CDR3 region has the DNA TGCGCCTGCAGCTTGGTGGGTGGGGCATCCTACAATGAGCAGTTCTTC. Amino acid sequence: CACSLVGGASYNEQFF.

This clonotype was seen many times. The rearrangement links TRBV2 to TRBJ2-7; maybe TRBD2 (5 bases). The germline V and J ends were trimmed by 9 bases and 0 bases, with 18 bases remaining between them. The CDR3 covers 15 residues. CDR1 is SNHLY and CDR2 is FYNNEI in the germline V gene. This CDR3 is CASGVELGISYEQYF. For the CDR3, the DNA is TGTGCCAGTGGGGTGGAACTAGGGATCTCCTACGAGCAGTACTTC.

The chain combines TRBV20-1 with TRBJ2-7; 8 nucleotides match TRBD2. CDR3 length: 16 amino acids. Germline V gives CDR1 DFQATT, CDR2 SNEGSKA (reference sequence). Trimming at V came to 0 bases and at J to 7 bases, leaving 14 bases not matched to a gene. The chain's CDR3 is CSARDFPGGPGNEQYF. The CDR3 DNA is TGCAGTGCTAGAGATTTCCCGGGGGGGCCCGGGAATGAGCAGTACTTC.

J is TRBJ2-5 and V is TRBV20-1, with 7 bases that match TRBD2. TRBJ2-7 matches the DNA end more closely, so the J call is doubtful. CDR3 size: 16 residues. Germline V lookup: CDR1 DFQATT, CDR2 SNEGSKA (reference sequence). The DNA for the CDR3 is TGCAGTGCTAGAGATCCTGGGGGGGGGAACCGCTACGAGCAGTACTTC. This encodes CSARDPGGGNRYEQYF.

The CDR3 spells CATSGPGSQPQHF. As DNA, the CDR3 is TGTGCCACCAGTGGACCGGGGTCTCAGCCCCAGCATTTT. The chain links TRBV24-1 to TRBJ1-5; D unclear. The length of the CDR3 is 13 residues. In germline, CDR1 is KGHDR, CDR2 SFDVKD. Between the trimmed V and J ends, which lost 5 bases and 6 bases, there was a span of 10 bases.

Turning to this clonotype: A read error is possible here, since a much larger clone lies one base away. CDR3 region: CTSSPPWGSSQETQYF. The CDR3 bases are TGTACCAGCAGCCCCCCATGGGGCAGTTCCCAAGAGACCCAGTACTTC. The chain carries TRBV3-1 and TRBJ2-5; D perhaps matches TRBD1 (5 bases). The CDR3 runs to 16 residues. Per the germline V gene, CDR1 is LGHDT and CDR2 is YNNKEL (reference sequence).

About this clonotype itself: Since a much larger clone is just one base distant, this may be a read error. The chain combines TRBV7-8 with TRBJ2-1; 12 nucleotides line up with TRBD1. This CDR3 has 17 amino acids. Per germline, CDR1 SGHVS and CDR2 FQNEAQ. CDR3 residues: CAISLVAGQGAGGEQFF. CDR3 nucleotide sequence: TGTGCCATCAGCTTAGTAGCGGGACAGGGGGCCGGAGGTGAGCAGTTCTTC.

The chain couples TRBV7-6 to TRBJ2-5, with D unclear. Trimming took off 5 bases at V and 5 bases at J, with 9 bases between the two ends. Germline CDR1 and CDR2: SGHVS and FNYEAQ. The CDR3 is 12 amino acids. The DNA for the CDR3 is TGTGCCAGCAGCCAAGGGCGGGAGACCCAGTACTTC. As protein: CASSQGRETQYF.

This clonotype was seen ten or more times. Sequence at one end of the junction differs from germline and may be a read error. The gene calls are TRBV2 and TRBJ2-3; D remains unclear. This CDR3 is built from 12 residues. Germline CDR1 SNHLY, CDR2 FYNNEI. This chain's CDR3 is CASSYSRDTQYF. The DNA for the CDR3 is TGTGCCAGCAGCTACAGCAGAGATACGCAGTATTTT. Combining the CDR3 with reference TRBV2 and TRBJ2-3 gives the whole variable domain EPEVTQTPSHQVTQMGQEVILRCVPISNHLYFYWYRQILGQKVEFLVSFYNNEISEKSEIFDDQFSVERPDGSNFTLKIRSTKLEDSAMYFCASSYSRDTQYFGPGTRLTVL.

This clonotype was counted at least ten times. This rearrangement joins TRBV11-2 to TRBJ2-7, with D unresolved. This CDR3 is built from 19 residues. Germline lookup yields CDR1 SGHAT and CDR2 FQNNGV. V was clipped by 3 bases and J by 0 bases, with 24 bases between them. The CDR3: CASSFHNPSAAVLSYEQYF. In DNA form, the CDR3 reads TGTGCCAGCAGCTTCCATAACCCCAGCGCGGCGGTCCTCTCCTACGAGCAGTACTTC. Complete variable domain (other parts from reference TRBV11-2 and TRBJ2-7): EAGVAQSPRYKIIEKRQSVAFWCNPISGHATLYWYQQILGQGPKLLIQFQNNGVVDDSQLPKDRFSAERLKGVDSTLKIQPAKLEDSAVYLCASSFHNPSAAVLSYEQYFGPGTRLTVT.

Concerning this clonotype itself: The junction does not match germline at one end; this may be a read error. The chain links TRBV29-1 to TRBJ1-2, with 7 bases fitting TRBD1. The CDR3 contains 12 residues. Germline assignment: CDR1 SQVTM and CDR2 ANQGSEA. This CDR3 is CSDRDSRYGYTF. In nucleotides, the CDR3 is TGCAGCGATAGGGACAGTCGCTATGGATACACCTTC. Full variable domain (missing parts from reference TRBV29-1 and TRBJ1-2): SAVISQKPSRDICQRGTSLTIQCQVDSQVTMMFWYRQQPGQSLTLIATANQGSEATYESGFVIDKFPISRPNLTFSTLTVSNMSPEDSSIYLCSDRDSRYGYTFGSGTRLTVV.

This chain connects TRBV7-8 to TRBJ2-1; 13 nucleotides match TRBD2. Germline V gene data show CDR1 as SGHVS and CDR2 as FQNEAQ. V gave up 4 bases and J gave up 9 bases; unmatched junction bases: 9. The CDR3 contains 16 residues. The CDR3 protein is CASSSRTSGSLGEQFF. CDR3 DNA sequence: TGTGCCAGCAGCTCGAGGACTAGCGGGAGTCTCGGTGAGCAGTTCTTC. Combining the CDR3 with reference TRBV7-8 and TRBJ2-1 gives the whole variable domain GAGVSQSPRYKVAKRGQDVALRCDPISGHVSLFWYQQALGQGPEFLTYFQNEAQLDKSGLPSDRFFAERPEGSVSTLKIQRTQQEDSAVYLCASSSRTSGSLGEQFFGPGTRLTVL.

A note on this clonotype: At one end the junction does not follow the germline gene, possibly because of a read error. The genes are TRBV20-1 and TRBJ1-4, with D hard to call. Per the germline V gene, CDR1 is DFQATT and CDR2 is SNEGSKA (reference sequence). There are 15 residues in the CDR3. The DNA of the CDR3 is TGCAGTGCTATCTCGGGTTCTGCAACTAATGAGAAACTGTTTTTT. Encoded protein: CSAISGSATNEKLFF.

This clonotype showed up many times. The chain has TRBV6-5 and TRBJ2-1, with 8 bases fitting TRBD2. Trimming took 6 bases from V and 0 from J; bases not matched to a gene: 7. Looked up from germline, CDR1 is MNHEY and CDR2 is SVGAGI. This CDR3 is 16 amino acids long. CDR3 DNA: TGTGCCAGCAGCCCAACCGGGACTAGCTCCTACAATGAGCAGTTCTTC. Translating gives CASSPTGTSSYNEQFF.

CDR3 residues: CASSPLSREKLFF. CDR3 DNA sequence: TGCGCCAGCAGCCCACTTTCGCGCGAAAAACTGTTTTTT. J is TRBJ1-4 and V is TRBV4-1; D is ambiguous. The CDR3 totals 13 residues. V lost 4 bases to trimming and J lost 8 bases, with 11 bases between them. The germline CDR1 and CDR2 sequences are MGHRA and YSYEKL.

This clonotype has at least ten counts. The chain joins TRBV2 to TRBJ1-6, with TRBD1 matching over 7 bases. J was trimmed by 6 bases and V by 5 bases; bases with no gene match: 4. CDR3 length: 14 amino acids. The germline gives CDR1 SNHLY, CDR2 FYNNEI. The CDR3 here is CASSYRDSNSPLHF. The CDR3 coding sequence is TGTGCCAGCAGTTACCGGGACAGTAATTCACCCCTCCACTTT.

A word on this clonotype: With a much larger clone just one base away, this may be a read error. V and J are TRBV28 and TRBJ1-2; maybe TRBD1 (6 bases). CDR1 is MDHEN, CDR2 SYDVKM, per germline. CDR3 length: 11 residues. CDR3 amino acids: CASGQNYDYTF. CDR3 nucleotide sequence: TGTGCCAGCGGACAGAACTATGACTACACCTTC.

The table lists this clonotype with many counts. The chain is built from TRBV5-1 and TRBJ1-1; unclear D gene. Germline CDR1 and CDR2: SGHRS and YFSETQ. The length of the CDR3 is 14 residues. Trimming left V 0 bases short and J 5 bases short, with 11 bases between. The CDR3 bases are TGCGCCAGCAGCTTGGAGGCCTTCGCAACTGAAGCTTTCTTT. This codes for CASSLEAFATEAFF.

J is TRBJ1-1 and V is TRBV13; D gene uncertain. Germline CDR1 is PRHDT and CDR2 is FYEKMQ (reference sequence). Between the trimmed V and J ends, which lost 5 bases and 3 bases, there was a span of 10 bases. The CDR3 contains 13 residues. The CDR3 coding sequence is TGTGCCAGCAGCCTCACTCGGGACACTGAAGCTTTCTTT. It codes for CASSLTRDTEAFF. Based on the CDR3 plus reference TRBV13 and TRBJ1-1, the full variable domain is AAGVIQSPRHLIKEKRETATLKCYPIPRHDTVYWYQQGPGQDPQFLISFYEKMQSDKGSIPDRFSAQQFSDYHSELNMSSLELGDSALYFCASSLTRDTEAFFGQGTRLTVV.

The V call is TRBV20-1, the J call TRBJ2-7; D remains unclear. The CDR3 contains 15 residues. Trimming took off 1 base at V and 3 bases at J, with 16 bases between the two ends. In germline, CDR1 is DFQATT, CDR2 SNEGSKA (reference sequence). The DNA of the CDR3 is TGCAGTGCTAGAGGCGGAACGCTCAGCATCTACGAGCAGTACTTC. It yields the protein CSARGGTLSIYEQYF.

This clonotype came up a few times. This chain connects TRBV7-8 to TRBJ2-2; D is undetermined. CDR3 length: 18 residues. V lost 3 bases and J lost 6, with 23 bases in between. Germline loops: CDR1 SGHVS, CDR2 FQNEAQ. This CDR3 is CASSFTSVSDTHPGELFF. The CDR3 coding sequence is TGTGCCAGCAGCTTTACATCGGTCTCGGATACCCATCCCGGGGAGCTGTTTTTT.

This clonotype was seen at least ten times. The chain is built from TRBV25-1 and TRBJ2-3, with 7 positions matching TRBD2. Germline V gene data show CDR1 as MGHDK and CDR2 as SYGVNS. The CDR3 sequence is 17 residues long. V lost 1 base to trimming and J lost 3 bases; unmatched junction nucleotides: 10. The CDR3 bases are TGTGCCAGCAGTGAATCGGGCGGGGGTGGCCTGACAGATACGCAGTATTTT. It encodes CASSESGGGGLTDTQYF.

The V call is TRBV29-1, the J call TRBJ1-2; 10 bases line up with TRBD1. The CDR3 runs to 14 residues. With V trimmed by 3 bases and J by 6 bases, 7 bases remained unmatched. Looked up from germline, CDR1 is SQVTM and CDR2 is ANQGSEA. The CDR3 DNA is TGCAGCGTTGACGCCCGGGGACAGGGGAATGGCTACACCTTC. Translating it yields CSVDARGQGNGYTF.

A few counts support this clonotype. One base away lies a much larger clone, so this may be a sequencing read error. This sequence joins TRBV6-2 or TRBV6-3 and TRBJ2-1, with 8 positions matching TRBD1. The J call is in doubt because the DNA end fits TRBJ2-7 better. The CDR3 consists of 17 residues. The germline CDR1 and CDR2 sequences are MNHEY and SVGEGT. As DNA, the CDR3 is TGTGCCAGCAGTTCCCTTACGGACAGGGCGTCCTACAATGAGCAGTACTTC. It encodes CASSSLTDRASYNEQYF.

The chain has TRBV10-2 and TRBJ2-4; 10 bases match TRBD1. From germline, CDR1 is WSHSY and CDR2 SAAADI. CDR3 length equals 13 residues. The V gene end was trimmed by 6 bases and the J gene end by 13 bases; junction bases not matched to a gene: 9. CDR3 coding DNA: TGCGCCAGCAGCAAGGGACAGGGGTTGTTGCAGTACTTC. Its protein is CASSKGQGLLQYF.